This passage covers 26 T cell receptor beta chains from one sample sequenced in a study of blood T cell repertoires in COVID-19. Profiling relied on immunoSEQ multiplex PCR, and the TCRdb table lists in-frame clones only, not all of them. The sample consists of around 180,000 clones, over 65% of them appearing once. The sample consisted of peripheral blood. The source of these receptors is a woman aged 80 or older with acute or convalescent COVID-19.

This clone appeared a few times. This sequence joins TRBV6-5 and TRBJ2-7; 8 bases line up with TRBD2. The V segment lost 8 bases and the J segment 0 bases; nucleotides outside the gene matches: 6. There are 14 residues in the CDR3. Germline lookup yields CDR1 MNHEY and CDR2 SVGAGI. The CDR3, as DNA: TGTGCCAGCTCTAGCGGGCAAAGCTCCTACGAGCAGTACTTC. This encodes CASSSGQSSYEQYF.

V and J are TRBV7-8 and TRBJ1-1; D gene ambiguous. Germline V gene data show CDR1 as SGHVS and CDR2 as FQNEAQ. V was clipped by 6 bases and J by 1 base, with 15 bases between them. This CDR3 spans 15 amino acids. In DNA form, the CDR3 reads TGTGCCAGCAGTCCTGAGCGGGCGACGAACACTGAAGCTTTCTTT. It encodes CASSPERATNTEAFF.

The chain combines TRBV19 with TRBJ2-2; 10 positions agree with TRBD2. V was clipped by 4 bases and J by 4 bases; unmatched bases: 6. The CDR3 runs to 16 residues. Per the germline V gene, CDR1 is LNHDA and CDR2 is SQIVND (reference sequence). The CDR3 protein is CASSTLAGGPTGELFF. In DNA form, the CDR3 reads TGTGCCAGTAGTACCTTAGCGGGAGGCCCCACCGGGGAGCTGTTTTTT.

The chain uses TRBV7-2 and TRBJ2-7; TRBD2 matches at 9 bases. The CDR3 contains 15 residues. CDR1 is SGHTA and CDR2 is FQGNSA in the germline V gene. The junction had 13 bases not matched to a gene; V was cut back by 7 bases and J by 6 bases. CDR3 protein: CASNANSGGAGEQYF. The DNA of the CDR3 is TGTGCCAGCAACGCGAATAGCGGGGGTGCGGGCGAGCAGTACTTC.

Only one count was recorded for this clone. The chain joins TRBV6-1 to TRBJ2-3; 7 bases are a match to TRBD2. Trimming took 1 base from V and 1 from J; bases not matched to a gene: 5. CDR1 is MNHNS and CDR2 is SASEGT in the germline V gene. The CDR3 covers 16 residues. The CDR3 is CASSEVPSGGTDTQYF. The CDR3 DNA reads TGTGCCAGCAGTGAAGTTCCTAGCGGAGGCACAGATACGCAGTATTTT.

This CDR3 is CASRTDRGNGEAFF. The DNA of the CDR3 is TGTGCCAGCAGGACGGACAGGGGGAATGGTGAAGCTTTCTTT. V gene TRBV6-5 combines with J gene TRBJ1-1; 10 positions agree with TRBD1. This CDR3 comprises 14 residues. The V segment lost 6 bases and the J segment 7 bases; nucleotides outside the gene matches: 8. The germline CDR1 and CDR2 sequences are MNHEY and SVGAGI.

The chain links TRBV9 to TRBJ1-6; TRBD1 agrees at 8 bases. Losses at the gene ends were 2 bases for V and 10 bases for J; bases not matched to a gene: 5. The CDR3 loop spans 14 amino acids. In germline, CDR1 is SGDLS, CDR2 YYNGEE. CDR3 residues: CASSVGQGYSPLHF. The CDR3 DNA reads TGTGCCAGCAGCGTTGGACAGGGTTACTCACCCCTCCACTTT.

The J gene is TRBJ2-1, the V gene TRBV7-2; D uncertain. CDR1 SGHTA and CDR2 FQGNSA come from the germline V gene. V lost 2 bases to trimming and J lost 8 bases, with 7 bases between them. This CDR3 is 12 amino acids long. This chain's CDR3 is CASSLFTDEQFF. CDR3 nucleotide sequence: TGTGCCAGCAGCTTATTTACTGATGAGCAGTTCTTC.

The V and J genes are TRBV4-1 and TRBJ2-7; 9 bases match TRBD1. V dropped 2 bases and J dropped 5; count of bases not matched to a gene: 7. This CDR3 spans 15 amino acids. Germline V gene lookup returns CDR1 MGHRA and CDR2 YSYEKL. The CDR3 bases are TGCGCCAGCAGCCAATACGGGACAGGGAGGGACGAGCAGTACTTC. It yields the protein CASSQYGTGRDEQYF.

The V and J genes are TRBV14 and TRBJ2-2, with TRBD2 as a possible D gene (6 bases). Per the germline V gene, CDR1 is SGHDN and CDR2 is FVKESK. This CDR3 has 14 amino acids. Trimming removed 7 bases from V and 4 bases from J, with 13 bases in between. CDR3 DNA sequence: TGTGCCAGCAAACCGGGACTCCGCACCGGGGAGCTGTTTTTT. It yields the protein CASKPGLRTGELFF.

This rearrangement joins TRBV4-3 to TRBJ1-2; possible D gene TRBD1, 5 bases. The CDR3 is 13 amino acids. Trimming took 6 bases from V and 4 from J, leaving 12 bases between them. In germline, CDR1 is LGHNA, CDR2 YSLEER. CDR3 DNA: TGCGCCAGCAGTCGAGACAGCGTCTATGGCTACACCTTC. As protein: CASSRDSVYGYTF.

This chain links TRBV19 with TRBJ1-2, with 12 bases identical to TRBD1. The CDR3 is 16 amino acids. The germline V gene has CDR1 LNHDA and CDR2 SQIVND (reference sequence). V lost 6 bases and J lost 8; bases outside the gene matches: 13. The CDR3 DNA reads as TGTGCCAGTAGCCATGATCCGGGACAGGGGGCGCGGGGCTACACCTTC. This sequence encodes CASSHDPGQGARGYTF.

The chain couples TRBV18 to TRBJ1-6; TRBD1 aligns across 8 bases. This CDR3 region has 15 residues. Germline-derived CDR1 and CDR2 are KGHSH and LQKENI. V was clipped by 4 bases and J by 10 bases; unmatched bases: 9. The DNA of the CDR3 is TGTGCCAGCTCACGGCCGGGACAGGAGAGCTCACCCCTCCACTTT. Protein product: CASSRPGQESSPLHF.

The chain combines TRBV5-1 with TRBJ1-2; TRBD1 might be the D (5 bases). Trimming removed 4 bases from V and 2 bases from J, with 9 bases in between. CDR1 is SGHRS and CDR2 is YFSETQ in the germline V gene. The CDR3 loop spans 13 amino acids. CDR3 loop: CASSPTANYGYTF. DNA of the CDR3: TGCGCCAGCAGCCCGACAGCGAACTATGGCTACACCTTC.

The chain's CDR3 is CASSPGQGNQPQHF. Here the CDR3 DNA reads TGTGCCAGCAGCCCTGGACAGGGCAATCAGCCCCAGCATTTT. The rearrangement links TRBV9 to TRBJ1-5; TRBD1 matches at 7 bases. After removal of 4 bases from V and 2 bases from J, the junction contained 3 bases not matched to a gene. CDR1 is SGDLS and CDR2 is YYNGEE in the germline V gene. The CDR3 sequence is 14 residues long.

CDR3 nucleotide sequence: TGTGCCAGCAGCCCCCGGACAGGGTACGGTAATAGCCATACCTACAATGAGCAGTTCTTC. Translating gives CASSPRTGYGNSHTYNEQFF. The chain uses TRBV28 and TRBJ2-1; 8 bases are shared with TRBD1. CDR1 is MDHEN, CDR2 SYDVKM, per germline. The junction had 21 bases not matched to a gene; V was cut back by 6 bases and J by 2 bases. This CDR3 is 20 amino acids long.

This clone has just a few counts. The rearrangement joins TRBV19 to TRBJ1-5; D not resolved. V was trimmed by 6 bases and J by 4 bases, leaving 19 bases between them. Looked up from germline, CDR1 is LNHDA and CDR2 is SQIVND (reference sequence). This CDR3 has 16 amino acids. CDR3 amino acids: CASSRGGIGTNQPQHF. CDR3 DNA: TGTGCCAGTAGCCGAGGCGGGATCGGAACTAATCAGCCCCAGCATTTT.

V and J are TRBV29-1 and TRBJ1-2; no firm D call. V dropped 5 bases and J dropped 0 bases, with 22 bases sitting between them. Germline V gives CDR1 SQVTM, CDR2 ANQGSEA. CDR3 length: 17 residues. The CDR3 sequence is CSVSGGETPTSNYGYTF. CDR3 sequence (DNA): TGCAGCGTTTCGGGAGGTGAGACACCGACATCTAACTATGGCTACACCTTC.

The chain links TRBV11-2 to TRBJ2-7; 7 bases map to TRBD2. The CDR3 runs 15 residues. Germline V lookup: CDR1 SGHAT, CDR2 FQNNGV. After removal of 4 bases from V and 5 bases from J, the junction contained 11 bases not matched to a gene. The CDR3 nucleotides read TGTGCCAGCAGCTGGGGTGGCGGGAGTTTTAACGAGCAGTACTTC. Translated, it gives CASSWGGGSFNEQYF.

This clone appeared once. The V call is TRBV9, the J call TRBJ2-7; D perhaps matches TRBD2 (6 bases). V dropped 2 bases and J dropped 1 base, with 10 bases sitting between them. The CDR3 length is 14 residues. CDR1 is SGDLS and CDR2 is YYNGEE in the germline V gene. CDR3 in DNA: TGTGCCAGCAGCGTTCTAGCGACTTCCTACGAGCAGTACTTC. Protein product: CASSVLATSYEQYF.

This chain joins TRBV28 and TRBJ2-1, with 10 nucleotides matching TRBD2. This CDR3 is built from 15 residues. V shed 6 bases, J shed 6 bases, and the junction held 8 bases outside the gene matches. Germline CDR1 MDHEN, CDR2 SYDVKM. The CDR3 nucleotides read TGTGCCAGCAGCCCCCCCACTAGCGGGATCAATGAGCAGTTCTTC. Amino acid sequence: CASSPPTSGINEQFF.

The chain links TRBV4-1 to TRBJ1-4; D might be TRBD1 (5 bases). Trimming shortened V by 0 bases and J by 5 bases, and 13 bases separated the two germline ends. The V gene's germline CDR1 is MGHRA and CDR2 YSYEKL. This CDR3 region has 16 residues. CDR3 residues: CASSQDKGVLNEKLFF. CDR3 sequence (DNA): TGCGCCAGCAGCCAAGATAAAGGGGTCTTAAATGAAAAACTGTTTTTT.

This sequence joins TRBV4-3 and TRBJ1-3; no definite D call. The V and J ends lost 0 bases and 2 bases respectively, with 11 bases between them. Per the germline V gene, CDR1 is LGHNA and CDR2 is YSLEER. The CDR3 is 16 residues long. The CDR3 DNA follows: TGCGCCAGCAGCCAAGAGGGTCGGCGGACTGGAAACACCATATATTTT. It yields the protein CASSQEGRRTGNTIYF.

The chain is built from TRBV6-1 and TRBJ1-4; 8 bases are shared with TRBD1. Trimming cost V 3 bases and J 3 bases; bases outside gene matches: 6. The CDR3 runs 16 residues. CDR1 MNHNS and CDR2 SASEGT come from the germline V gene. The CDR3 nucleotides read TGTGCCAGCAGTGATTCAGGGGGCGCTCCTAATGAAAAACTGTTTTTT. It yields the protein CASSDSGGAPNEKLFF.

The chain links TRBV19 to TRBJ2-7, with 9 positions matching TRBD1. The germline V gene encodes CDR1 LNHDA and CDR2 SQIVND (reference sequence). This CDR3 region has 15 residues. With 3 bases clipped from V and 4 bases from J, the junction kept 7 bases outside the gene matches. CDR3 sequence reads: CASSIRGQGRYEQYF. In nucleotides, the CDR3 is TGTGCCAGTAGTATTCGGGGACAGGGTCGATACGAGCAGTACTTC.

The chain links TRBV30 to TRBJ2-3; the D is unclear. This CDR3 comprises 14 residues. The germline CDR1 and CDR2 sequences are GTSNPN and SVGIG (reference sequence). Trimming removed 5 bases from V and 4 bases from J, with 16 bases in between. CDR3 in DNA: TGTGCCTGGGGAGCTTCAGATATTCCAGATACGCAGTATTTT. Its translation is CAWGASDIPDTQYF.